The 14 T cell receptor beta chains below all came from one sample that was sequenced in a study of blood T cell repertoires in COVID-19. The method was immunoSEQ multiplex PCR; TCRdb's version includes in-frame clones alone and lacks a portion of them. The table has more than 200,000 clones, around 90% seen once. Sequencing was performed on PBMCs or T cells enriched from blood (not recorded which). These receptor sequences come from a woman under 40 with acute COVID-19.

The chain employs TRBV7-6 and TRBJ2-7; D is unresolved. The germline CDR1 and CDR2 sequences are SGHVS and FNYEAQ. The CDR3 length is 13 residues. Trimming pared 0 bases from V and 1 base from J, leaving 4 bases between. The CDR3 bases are TGTGCCAGCAGCTTAGCGCGGTCCTACGAGCAGTACTTC. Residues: CASSLARSYEQYF. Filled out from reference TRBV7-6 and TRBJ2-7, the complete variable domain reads GAGVSQSPRYKVTKRGQDVALRCDPISGHVSLYWYRQALGQGPEFLTYFNYEAQQDKSGLPNDRFSAERPEGSISTLTIQRTEQRDSAMYRCASSLARSYEQYFGPGTRLTVT.

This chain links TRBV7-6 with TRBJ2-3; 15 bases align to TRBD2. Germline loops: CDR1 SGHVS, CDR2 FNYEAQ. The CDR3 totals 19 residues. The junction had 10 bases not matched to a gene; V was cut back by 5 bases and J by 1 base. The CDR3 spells CASSLMGLAGGTRTDTQYF. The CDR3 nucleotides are TGTGCCAGCAGCCTAATGGGACTAGCGGGAGGAACCCGCACAGATACGCAGTATTTT.

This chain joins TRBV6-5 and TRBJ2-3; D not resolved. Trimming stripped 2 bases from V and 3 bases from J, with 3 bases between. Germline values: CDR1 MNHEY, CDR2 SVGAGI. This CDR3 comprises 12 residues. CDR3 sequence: CASSYATDTQYF. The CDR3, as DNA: TGTGCCAGCAGTTACGCGACAGATACGCAGTATTTT.

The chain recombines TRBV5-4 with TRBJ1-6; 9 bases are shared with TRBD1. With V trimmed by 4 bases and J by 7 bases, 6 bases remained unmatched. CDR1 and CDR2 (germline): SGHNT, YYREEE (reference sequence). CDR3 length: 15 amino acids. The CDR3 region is CASSPQGQGNSPLHF. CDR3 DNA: TGTGCCAGCAGCCCGCAAGGACAGGGGAATTCACCCCTCCACTTT.

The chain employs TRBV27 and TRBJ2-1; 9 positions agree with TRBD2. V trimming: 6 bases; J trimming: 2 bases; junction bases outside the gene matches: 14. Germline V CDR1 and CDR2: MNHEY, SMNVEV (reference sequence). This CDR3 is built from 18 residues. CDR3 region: CASRSLSKGLATYNEQFF. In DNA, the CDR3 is TGTGCCAGCAGGAGTTTATCTAAGGGACTAGCTACCTACAATGAGCAGTTCTTC.

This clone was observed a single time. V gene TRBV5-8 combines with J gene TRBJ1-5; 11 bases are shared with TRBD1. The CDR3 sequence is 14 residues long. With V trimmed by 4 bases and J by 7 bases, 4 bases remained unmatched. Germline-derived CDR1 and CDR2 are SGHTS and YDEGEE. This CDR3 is CASSRDRGNQPQHF. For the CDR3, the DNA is TGTGCCAGCAGCCGGGACAGGGGGAACCAGCCCCAGCATTTT. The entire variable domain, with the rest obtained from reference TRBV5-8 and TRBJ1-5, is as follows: EAGVTQSPTHLIKTRGQQATLRCSPISGHTSVYWYQQALGLGLQFLLWYDEGEERNRGNFPPRFSGRQFPNYSSELNVNALELEDSALYLCASSRDRGNQPQHFGDGTRLSIL.

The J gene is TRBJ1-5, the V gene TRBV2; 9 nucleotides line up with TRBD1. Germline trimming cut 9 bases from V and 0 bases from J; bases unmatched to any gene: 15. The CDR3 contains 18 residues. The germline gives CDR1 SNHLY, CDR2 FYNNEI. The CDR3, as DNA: TGTGCCAGGAGACGACAGGGGGACCCCCCTTATAGCAATCAGCCCCAGCATTTT. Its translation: CARRRQGDPPYSNQPQHF. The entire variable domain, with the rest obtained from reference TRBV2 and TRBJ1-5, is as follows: EPEVTQTPSHQVTQMGQEVILRCVPISNHLYFYWYRQILGQKVEFLVSFYNNEISEKSEIFDDQFSVERPDGSNFTLKIRSTKLEDSAMYFCARRRQGDPPYSNQPQHFGDGTRLSIL.

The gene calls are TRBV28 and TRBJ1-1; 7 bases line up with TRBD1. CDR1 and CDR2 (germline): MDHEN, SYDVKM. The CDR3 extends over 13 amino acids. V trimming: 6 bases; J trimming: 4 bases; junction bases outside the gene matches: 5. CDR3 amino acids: CASSTTGSTEAFF. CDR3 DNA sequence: TGTGCCAGCAGCACGACAGGGAGCACTGAAGCTTTCTTT.

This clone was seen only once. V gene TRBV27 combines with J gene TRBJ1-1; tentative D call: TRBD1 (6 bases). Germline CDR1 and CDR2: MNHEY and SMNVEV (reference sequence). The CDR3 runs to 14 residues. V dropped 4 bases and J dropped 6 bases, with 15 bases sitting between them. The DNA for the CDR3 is TGTGCCAGCAGTTCCCCCCCCAGGGGCCCTGAAGCTTTCTTT. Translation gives CASSSPPRGPEAFF.

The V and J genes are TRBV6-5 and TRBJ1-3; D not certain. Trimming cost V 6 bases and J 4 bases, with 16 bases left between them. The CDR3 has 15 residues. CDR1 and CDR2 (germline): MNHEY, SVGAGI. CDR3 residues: CASRSEILAGNTIYF. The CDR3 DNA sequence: TGTGCCAGCAGAAGTGAGATTCTCGCGGGAAACACCATATATTTT.

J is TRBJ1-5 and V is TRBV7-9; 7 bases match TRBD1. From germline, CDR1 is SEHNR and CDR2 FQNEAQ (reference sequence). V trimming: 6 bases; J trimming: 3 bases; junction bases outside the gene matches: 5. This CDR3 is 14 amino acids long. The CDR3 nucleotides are TGTGCCAGCAGAGGAGACAGGGACAATCAGCCCCAGCATTTT. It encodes CASRGDRDNQPQHF.

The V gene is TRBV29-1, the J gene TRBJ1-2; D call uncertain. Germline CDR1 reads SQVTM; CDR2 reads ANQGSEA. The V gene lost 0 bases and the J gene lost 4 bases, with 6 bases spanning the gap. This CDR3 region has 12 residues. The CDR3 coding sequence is TGCAGCGTTGAAGAGCCAGGCTATGGCTACACCTTC. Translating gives CSVEEPGYGYTF.

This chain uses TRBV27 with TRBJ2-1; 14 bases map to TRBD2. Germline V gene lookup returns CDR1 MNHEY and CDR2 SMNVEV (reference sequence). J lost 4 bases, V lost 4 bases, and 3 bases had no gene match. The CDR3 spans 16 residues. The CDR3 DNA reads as TGTGCCAGCAGTTCGGGACTAGCGGGGGTGTACAATGAGCAGTTCTTC. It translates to CASSSGLAGVYNEQFF.

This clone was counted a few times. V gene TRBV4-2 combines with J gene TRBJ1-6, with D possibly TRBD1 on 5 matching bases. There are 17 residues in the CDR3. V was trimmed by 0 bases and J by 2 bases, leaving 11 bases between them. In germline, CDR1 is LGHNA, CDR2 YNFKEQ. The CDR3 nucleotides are TGTGCCAGCAGCCAAGATCAATGGGGCGCCTATAATTCACCCCTCCACTTT. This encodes CASSQDQWGAYNSPLHF.